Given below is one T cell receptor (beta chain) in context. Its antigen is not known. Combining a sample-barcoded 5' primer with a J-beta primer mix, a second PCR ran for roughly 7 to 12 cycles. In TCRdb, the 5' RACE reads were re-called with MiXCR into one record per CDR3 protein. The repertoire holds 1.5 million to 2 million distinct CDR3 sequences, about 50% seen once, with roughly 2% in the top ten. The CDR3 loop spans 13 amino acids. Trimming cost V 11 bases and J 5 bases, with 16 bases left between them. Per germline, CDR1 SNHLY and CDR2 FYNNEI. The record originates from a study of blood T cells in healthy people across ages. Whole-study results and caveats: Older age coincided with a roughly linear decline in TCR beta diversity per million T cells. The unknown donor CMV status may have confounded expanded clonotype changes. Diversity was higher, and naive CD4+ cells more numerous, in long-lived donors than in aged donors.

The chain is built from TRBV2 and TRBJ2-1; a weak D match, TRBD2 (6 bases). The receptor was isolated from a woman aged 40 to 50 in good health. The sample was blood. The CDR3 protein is CASREDSDNEQFF. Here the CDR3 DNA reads TGTGCCTCAAGGGAGGATTCCGACAATGAGCAGTTCTTC. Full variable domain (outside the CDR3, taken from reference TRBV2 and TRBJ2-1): EPEVTQTPSHQVTQMGQEVILRCVPISNHLYFYWYRQILGQKVEFLVSFYNNEISEKSEIFDDQFSVERPDGSNFTLKIRSTKLEDSAMYFCASREDSDNEQFFGPGTRLTVL.